Sequencing of this T cell receptor beta chain was carried out in a study of cytomegalovirus exposure and HLA in healthy donors. Study-wide results and caveats: The number of N-insertions in an Asian-associated ancestry cluster was reportedly below the approximately 700-donor mean in a later analysis.

The PCR employed 60 Vbeta primers together with 13 Jbeta primers. The data were produced by immunoSEQ multiplex PCR, yet TCRdb's version contains in-frame clones alone and is incomplete. The table records about 180,000 clones, over 60% of them present only once. Per germline, CDR1 MNHEY and CDR2 SMNVEV (reference sequence). The ends were cut back, 3 bases at V and 2 bases at J, with 13 bases in the middle. This CDR3 is 16 amino acids long. This clone was recorded only once. Its antigen remains unknown. The sequenced material came from PBMCs. The chain combines TRBV27 with TRBJ2-2, with D maybe TRBD2 (6 bases). This clonotype originated in a man aged 40-55 years in good health and CMV-seropositive. The CDR3 DNA sequence: TGTGCCAGCAGTTTCTACGGGGGAGCAAACACCGGGGAGCTGTTTTTT. Its translation is CASSFYGGANTGELFF.